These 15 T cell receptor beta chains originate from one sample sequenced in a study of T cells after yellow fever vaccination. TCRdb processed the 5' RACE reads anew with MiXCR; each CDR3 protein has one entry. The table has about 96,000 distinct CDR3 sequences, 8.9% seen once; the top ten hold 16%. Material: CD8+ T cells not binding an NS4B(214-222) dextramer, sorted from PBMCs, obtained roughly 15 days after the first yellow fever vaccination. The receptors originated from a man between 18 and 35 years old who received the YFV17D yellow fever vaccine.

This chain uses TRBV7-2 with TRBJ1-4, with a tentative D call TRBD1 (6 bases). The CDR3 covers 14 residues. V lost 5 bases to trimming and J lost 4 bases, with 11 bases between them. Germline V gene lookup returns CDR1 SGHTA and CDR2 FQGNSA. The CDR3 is CASSQWGRNEKLFF. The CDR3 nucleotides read TGTGCCAGCAGCCAATGGGGGCGTAATGAAAAACTGTTTTTT.

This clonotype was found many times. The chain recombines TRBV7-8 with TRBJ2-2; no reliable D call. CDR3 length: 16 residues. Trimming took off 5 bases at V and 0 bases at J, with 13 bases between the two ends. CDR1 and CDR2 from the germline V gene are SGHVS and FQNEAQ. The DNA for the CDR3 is TGTGCCAGCAGCCATCCGCCGGGCTCGAACACCGGGGAGCTGTTTTTT. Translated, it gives CASSHPPGSNTGELFF.

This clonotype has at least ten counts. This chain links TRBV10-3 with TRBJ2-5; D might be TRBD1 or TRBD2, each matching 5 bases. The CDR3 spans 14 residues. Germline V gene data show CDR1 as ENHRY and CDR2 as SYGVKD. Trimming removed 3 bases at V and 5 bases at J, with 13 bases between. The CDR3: CAISEGQGRETQYF. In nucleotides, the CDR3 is TGTGCCATCAGTGAAGGGCAGGGACGGGAGACCCAGTACTTC.

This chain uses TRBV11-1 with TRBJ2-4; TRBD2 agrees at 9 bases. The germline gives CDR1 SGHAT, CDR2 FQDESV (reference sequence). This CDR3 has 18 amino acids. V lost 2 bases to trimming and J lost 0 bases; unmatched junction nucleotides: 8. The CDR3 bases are TGTGCCAGCAGCTTATGGTCTAGCGGGACCCTAGCCAAAAACATTCAGTACTTC. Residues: CASSLWSSGTLAKNIQYF. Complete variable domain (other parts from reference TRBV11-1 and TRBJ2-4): EAEVAQSPRYKITEKSQAVAFWCDPISGHATLYWYRQILGQGPELLVQFQDESVVDDSQLPKDRFSAERLKGVDSTLKIQPAELGDSAMYLCASSLWSSGTLAKNIQYFGAGTRLSVL.

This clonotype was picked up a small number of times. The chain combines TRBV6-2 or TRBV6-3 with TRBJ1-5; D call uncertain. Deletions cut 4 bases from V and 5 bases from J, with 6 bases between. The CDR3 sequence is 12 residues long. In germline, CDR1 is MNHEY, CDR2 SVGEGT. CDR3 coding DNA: TGTGCCAGCAGTTTCTTGTATCAGCCCCAGCATTTT. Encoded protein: CASSFLYQPQHF.

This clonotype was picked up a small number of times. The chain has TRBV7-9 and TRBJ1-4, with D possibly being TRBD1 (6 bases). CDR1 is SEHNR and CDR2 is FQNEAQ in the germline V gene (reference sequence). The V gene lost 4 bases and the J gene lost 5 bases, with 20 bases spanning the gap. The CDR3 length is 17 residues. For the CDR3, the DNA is TGTGCCAGCAGCTCAACAGGGCGGGGGCTTCTCAATGAAAAACTGTTTTTT. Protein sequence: CASSSTGRGLLNEKLFF. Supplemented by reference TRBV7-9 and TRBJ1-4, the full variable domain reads DTGVSQNPRHKITKRGQNVTFRCDPISEHNRLYWYRQTLGQGPEFLTYFQNEAQLEKSRLLSDRFSAERPKGSFSTLEIQRTEQGDSAMYLCASSSTGRGLLNEKLFFGSGTQLSVL.

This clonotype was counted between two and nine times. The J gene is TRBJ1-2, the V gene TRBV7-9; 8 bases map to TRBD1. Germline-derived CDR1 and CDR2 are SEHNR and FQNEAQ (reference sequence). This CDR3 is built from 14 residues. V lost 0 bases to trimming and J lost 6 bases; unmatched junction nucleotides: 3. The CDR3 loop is CASSLALDRDGYTF. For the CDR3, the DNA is TGTGCCAGCAGCTTAGCGCTGGACAGGGATGGCTACACCTTC.

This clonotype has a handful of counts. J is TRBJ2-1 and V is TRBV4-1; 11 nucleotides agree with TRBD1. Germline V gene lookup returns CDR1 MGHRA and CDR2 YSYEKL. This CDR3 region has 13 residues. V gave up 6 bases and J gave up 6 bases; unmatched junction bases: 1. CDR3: CASRGTGGNEQFF. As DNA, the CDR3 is TGCGCCAGCAGGGGGACAGGGGGCAATGAGCAGTTCTTC.

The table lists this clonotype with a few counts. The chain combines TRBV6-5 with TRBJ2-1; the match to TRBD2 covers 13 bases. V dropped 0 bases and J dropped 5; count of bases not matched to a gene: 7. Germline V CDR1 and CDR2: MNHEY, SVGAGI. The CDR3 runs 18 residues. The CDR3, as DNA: TGTGCCAGCAGTTACTCGCCGACTAGCGGGGGGCTCGACAATGAGCAGTTCTTC. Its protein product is CASSYSPTSGGLDNEQFF.

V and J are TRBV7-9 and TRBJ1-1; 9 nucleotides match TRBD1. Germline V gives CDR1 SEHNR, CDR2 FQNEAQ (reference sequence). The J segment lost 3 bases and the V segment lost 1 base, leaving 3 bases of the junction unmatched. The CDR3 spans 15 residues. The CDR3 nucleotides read TGTGCCAGCAGCTTAGTAAGGACAGGGGACACTGAAGCTTTCTTT. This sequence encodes CASSLVRTGDTEAFF.

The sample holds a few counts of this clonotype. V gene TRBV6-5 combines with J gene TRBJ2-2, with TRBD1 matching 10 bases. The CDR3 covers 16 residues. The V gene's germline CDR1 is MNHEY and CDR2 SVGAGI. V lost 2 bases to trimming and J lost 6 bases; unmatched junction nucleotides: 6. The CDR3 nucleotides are TGTGCCAGCAGTTACGCCTGGGACAGGGGCCCCGGGGAGCTGTTTTTT. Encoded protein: CASSYAWDRGPGELFF.

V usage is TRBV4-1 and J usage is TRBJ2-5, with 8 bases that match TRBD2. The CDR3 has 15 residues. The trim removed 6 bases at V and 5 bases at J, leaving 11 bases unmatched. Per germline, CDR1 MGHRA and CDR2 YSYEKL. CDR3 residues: CASRGTAGGNETQYF. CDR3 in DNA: TGCGCCAGCAGGGGGACGGCGGGGGGTAACGAGACCCAGTACTTC.

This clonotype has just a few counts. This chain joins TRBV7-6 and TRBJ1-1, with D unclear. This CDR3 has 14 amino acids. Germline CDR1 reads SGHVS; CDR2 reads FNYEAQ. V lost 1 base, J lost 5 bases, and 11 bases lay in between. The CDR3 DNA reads TGTGCCAGCAGCTTAGAACGGGGAGATACTGAAGCTTTCTTT. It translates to CASSLERGDTEAFF.

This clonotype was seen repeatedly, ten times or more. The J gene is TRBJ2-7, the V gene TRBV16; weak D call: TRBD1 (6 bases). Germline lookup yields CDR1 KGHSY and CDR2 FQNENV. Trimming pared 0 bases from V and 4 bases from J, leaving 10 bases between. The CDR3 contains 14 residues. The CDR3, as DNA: TGTGCCAGCAGCCAATCTAACAGGGTATACGAGCAGTACGTC. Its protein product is CASSQSNRVYEQYV.

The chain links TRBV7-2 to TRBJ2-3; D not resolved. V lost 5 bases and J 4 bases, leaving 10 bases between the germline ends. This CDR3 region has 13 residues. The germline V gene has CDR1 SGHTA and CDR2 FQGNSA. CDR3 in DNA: TGTGCCAGCAGCCGTGACGTGCCAGATACGCAGTATTTT. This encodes CASSRDVPDTQYF.